The 7 T cell receptor beta chains reported below all come from one sample, sequenced in a study of response to subunit inactivated influenza vaccine. In TCRdb, the RT-PCR reads were re-called with MiXCR into one record per CDR3 protein. Of 500,000 to 600,000 distinct CDR3 sequences listed, around 8% were seen once; the top ten hold around 13%. Source: PBMCs from blood, taken 23 months after vaccination. These receptors came from a man aged 45-69 years who received an inactivated influenza vaccine.

With respect to this clonotype: Its ends do not fully match the called genes, so a read error is possible. CDR3: CACSRPLAYNEQFF. Here the CDR3 DNA reads TGTGCCTGCAGTCGACCGTTGGCCTACAATGAGCAGTTCTTC. V gene TRBV12-3 or TRBV12-4 combines with J gene TRBJ2-1; D is undetermined. The CDR3 covers 14 residues.

This clonotype was seen a few times. This chain links TRBV28 with TRBJ1-5; a possible D gene is TRBD1 (5 bases). The V end was cut by 3 bases, the J end by 3 bases, with 15 bases between. From germline, CDR1 is MDHEN and CDR2 SYDVKM. The length of the CDR3 is 16 residues. The chain's CDR3 is CASSFVEGWVNQPQHF. DNA for the CDR3: TGTGCCAGCAGTTTTGTCGAGGGGTGGGTCAATCAGCCCCAGCATTTT.

This clonotype was seen repeatedly, ten times or more. The chain employs TRBV3-1 and TRBJ2-3; TRBD2 is a possible D gene (5 bases). Germline lookup yields CDR1 LGHDT and CDR2 YNNKEL (reference sequence). The CDR3 extends over 14 amino acids. Between the trimmed V and J ends, which lost 2 bases and 2 bases, there was a span of 8 bases. The CDR3 is CASSQLLDTDTQYF. The CDR3 DNA reads as TGTGCCAGCAGCCAATTACTAGACACAGATACGCAGTATTTT.

This clonotype was observed at least ten times. The chain recombines TRBV7-8 with TRBJ2-1, with no clear D. The CDR3 length is 12 residues. V lost 3 bases and J lost 4, with 4 bases in between. Germline V CDR1 and CDR2: SGHVS, FQNEAQ. The DNA for the CDR3 is TGTGCCAGCAGCTTCGAGTACAATGAGCAGTTCTTC. The encoded protein is CASSFEYNEQFF.

This clonotype was detected only a few times. The J gene is TRBJ2-7, the V gene TRBV2; D not certain. The CDR3 spans 13 residues. Germline V gene data show CDR1 as SNHLY and CDR2 as FYNNEI. Trimming pared 5 bases from V and 0 bases from J, leaving 8 bases between. Written as DNA, the CDR3 is TGTGCCAGCAGTCCCAACCTCTCCTACGAGCAGTACTTC. Its protein is CASSPNLSYEQYF.

The genes are TRBV5-1 and TRBJ2-4; D is perhaps TRBD2 (6 bases). This CDR3 spans 14 amino acids. The germline CDR1 and CDR2 sequences are SGHRS and YFSETQ. V was trimmed by 6 bases and J by 6 bases, leaving 16 bases between them. The CDR3 protein is CASKVSVGGNIQYF. CDR3 bases: TGCGCCAGCAAGGTCAGTGTCGGGGGAAACATTCAGTACTTC. The variable domain in full, completed from reference TRBV5-1 and TRBJ2-4, reads KAGVTQTPRYLIKTRGQQVTLSCSPISGHRSVSWYQQTPGQGLQFLFEYFSETQRNKGNFPGRFSGRQFSNSRSEMNVSTLELGDSALYLCASKVSVGGNIQYFGAGTRLSVL.

This clonotype was observed a handful of times. This chain links TRBV29-1 with TRBJ1-4; D might be TRBD1 (5 bases). Germline CDR1 and CDR2: SQVTM and ANQGSEA. The CDR3 is 12 residues long. V was pared by 6 bases and J by 7 bases, with 12 bases between. This CDR3 is CSVRDQGEKLFF. Here the CDR3 DNA reads TGCAGCGTGAGGGACCAGGGTGAAAAACTGTTTTTT.